The 13 T cell receptor beta chains listed next were all sequenced from one sample in a study of CD8+ T cells in alopecia areata (dated by TCRdb to 2016 to 2018). Library generation was performed with the immunoSEQ multiplex PCR assay. To provide template for TCR sequencing, every sample had RNA extracted and reverse transcribed into cDNA. TCRdb took over this immuneACCESS table, retaining in-frame rearrangements with V and J assigned. Such tables are incomplete; in checked studies, under half of the missing clones stem from an unresolved V gene, and the remainder is unexplained. The sample table holds approximately 150,000 clones, of which approximately 49% were seen once. Together, the top ten hold roughly 0.9% of the sample. The time point label for this specimen denotes: baseline before oral tofacitinib. The specimen comprised CD4+ T cells sorted from blood, sampled at week 0. All receptors come from a human donor with alopecia areata.

The chain employs TRBV5-1 and TRBJ2-7; D is undetermined. Deletions cut 4 bases from V and 2 bases from J, with 1 base between. The V gene's germline CDR1 is SGHRS and CDR2 YFSETQ. The CDR3 consists of 10 residues. The CDR3 nucleotides are TGCGCCAGCAGCCCCTACGAGCAGTACTTC. It yields the protein CASSPYEQYF.

The chain has TRBV30 and TRBJ2-1; no clear D gene. Trimming shortened V by 2 bases and J by 4 bases, and 9 bases separated the two germline ends. This CDR3 spans 13 amino acids. From germline, CDR1 is GTSNPN and CDR2 SVGIG (reference sequence). As DNA, the CDR3 is TGTGCCTGGAGTATTGGGTCGTACAATGAGCAGTTCTTC. Its protein is CAWSIGSYNEQFF.

This clone was counted between two and nine times. J is TRBJ2-6 and V is TRBV7-2; D not resolved. The germline V gene has CDR1 SGHTA and CDR2 FQGNSA. There are 15 residues in the CDR3. Trimming took 2 bases from V and 4 from J, leaving 9 bases between them. The CDR3 DNA is TGTGCCAGCAGCTTAACTGTCTCCGGGGCCAACGTCCTGACTTTC. It yields the protein CASSLTVSGANVLTF.

In DNA form, the CDR3 reads TGCGCCAGCAGCCTCTCTTTTGGACTAGCGGGAGGGCGGAGCTCCTACAATGAGCAGTTCTTC. Its translation: CASSLSFGLAGGRSSYNEQFF. The chain combines TRBV4-3 with TRBJ2-1; 15 bases match TRBD2. The germline V gene has CDR1 LGHNA and CDR2 YSLEER. The CDR3 consists of 21 residues. Trimming cost V 4 bases and J 0 bases; bases outside gene matches: 13.

This clone was seen only a few times. The chain carries TRBV7-2 and TRBJ2-7; the D is unclear. V lost 4 bases to trimming and J lost 0 bases, with 10 bases between them. Germline V gene sequence: CDR1 SGHTA, CDR2 FQGNSA. There are 14 residues in the CDR3. CDR3 bases: TGTGCCAGCAGCTCTGACTTTAGCTCCTACGAGCAGTACTTC. Translation gives CASSSDFSSYEQYF.

In this sample, this clone turned up a few times. The rearrangement joins TRBV15 to TRBJ1-1; TRBD1 aligns across 7 bases. CDR1 is LNHNV, CDR2 YYDKDF, per germline (reference sequence). V shed 5 bases and J 4 bases; nucleotides not matched to a gene: 7. The CDR3 extends over 14 amino acids. CDR3 coding DNA: TGTGCCACCAGCCCACGACAGGGAGCCACTGAAGCTTTCTTT. Translating it yields CATSPRQGATEAFF.

This clone was observed a few times. The rearrangement links TRBV6-5 to TRBJ2-5; D is undetermined. The CDR3 covers 15 residues. V was pared by 0 bases and J by 7 bases, with 15 bases between. The germline V gene encodes CDR1 MNHEY and CDR2 SVGAGI. The CDR3 loop reads CASSYSMPPFLTQYF. CDR3 DNA: TGTGCCAGCAGTTACTCGATGCCTCCCTTTTTGACCCAGTACTTC.

Here the CDR3 reads CASHRDRDLYEQYF. The DNA of the CDR3 is TGTGCCAGCCACCGGGACAGGGACCTATACGAGCAGTACTTC. This chain links TRBV2 with TRBJ2-7; 9 bases are a match to TRBD1. Losses at the gene ends were 8 bases for V and 4 bases for J; bases not matched to a gene: 9. The V gene's germline CDR1 is SNHLY and CDR2 FYNNEI. The CDR3 sequence is 14 residues long.

The table lists this clone with a few counts. The chain combines TRBV29-1 with TRBJ2-2; D gene ambiguous. Trimming removed 1 base from V and 4 bases from J, with 16 bases in between. CDR1 is SQVTM, CDR2 ANQGSEA, per germline. CDR3 length equals 16 residues. In DNA, the CDR3 is TGCAGCGTTGAAGGCGTTCGAGGCCATGGCACCGGGGAGCTGTTTTTT. Amino acids: CSVEGVRGHGTGELFF.

This clone was seen more than once but under ten times. The V gene is TRBV13, the J gene TRBJ2-3; D may be TRBD1 (6 bases). The CDR3 is 17 residues long. V shed 5 bases and J shed 2 bases, with 20 bases lying between them. The V gene's germline CDR1 is PRHDT and CDR2 FYEKMQ (reference sequence). CDR3 sequence reads: CASSPKTGGRNTDTQYF. DNA of the CDR3: TGTGCCAGCAGCCCCAAGACAGGAGGTAGAAACACAGATACGCAGTATTTT.

CDR3 protein: CSVSIQGTEAFF. The CDR3 region has the DNA TGCAGCGTCTCAATACAGGGCACTGAAGCTTTCTTT. The chain links TRBV29-1 to TRBJ1-1, with TRBD1 as a possible D gene (6 bases). Germline V gives CDR1 SQVTM, CDR2 ANQGSEA. This CDR3 contains 12 residues. The V gene lost 6 bases and the J gene lost 4 bases, with 12 bases spanning the gap.

The chain uses TRBV7-2 and TRBJ2-7, with 13 bases fitting TRBD2. V gave up 0 bases and J gave up 4 bases; unmatched junction bases: 0. This CDR3 comprises 15 residues. Germline V gene data show CDR1 as SGHTA and CDR2 as FQGNSA. CDR3 in DNA: TGTGCCAGCAGCTTAGCACTAGCGGGGGGGTACGAGCAGTACTTC. Its translation is CASSLALAGGYEQYF.

On this clone itself: This same CDR3 is encoded by further DNA sequences in the sample. V usage is TRBV10-3 and J usage is TRBJ2-6, with 12 bases lining up with TRBD1. This CDR3 spans 19 amino acids. CDR1 and CDR2 (germline): ENHRY, SYGVKD. V was clipped by 0 bases and J by 4 bases; unmatched bases: 7. CDR3 sequence reads: CAISESFGTGGSGANVLTF. The CDR3 DNA follows: TGTGCCATCAGTGAGTCGTTTGGGACAGGGGGCTCCGGGGCCAACGTCCTGACTTTC.